This TCR beta chain was recorded in a study of HIV-infected patients and healthy controls. The CDR3 runs to 12 residues. Germline assignment: CDR1 MNHNS and CDR2 SASEGT. Deletions cut 5 bases from V and 6 bases from J, with 10 bases between. This clonotype was found a few times. Using its own MiXCR run on the 5' RACE reads, TCRdb lists one record per CDR3 protein. Here the sample spans about 64,000 distinct CDR3 sequences, about 19% being singletons. The sequence derives from a human donor in good health. The genes are TRBV6-1 and TRBJ1-1; no clear D gene. The material sequenced was CD4+ T cells from blood. The CDR3 is CASSPHQAEAFF. CDR3 bases: TGTGCCAGCAGTCCCCACCAGGCTGAAGCTTTCTTT.